This paragraph covers one TCR beta chain sequence. Treatment denoted: randomized to nivolumab then ipilimumab (arm A) or the reverse (arm B). The data were obtained in a study of sequential checkpoint blockade in melanoma. Across the whole study: First-line arms were nivolumab then ipilimumab, or the reverse, randomized 1:1.

The V and J ends lost 7 bases and 3 bases respectively, with 13 bases between them. This CDR3 spans 14 amino acids. Germline CDR1 reads MGHDK; CDR2 reads SYGVNS. Some clones are missing from TCRdb's copy, which holds only in-frame ones; the method was immunoSEQ multiplex PCR. This table holds approximately 18,000 clones, roughly two thirds found once. The chain employs TRBV25-1 and TRBJ1-3; D perhaps matches TRBD1 (6 bases). The receptor comes from a human donor with melanoma. Here the sequenced sample was CD8+ T cells sorted from blood (inferred from file names), taken from a patient given nivolumab and ipilimumab in sequence. In DNA, the CDR3 is TGTGCCAGCACCGGTCGGACAGATGGAAACACCATATATTTT. It is translated as CASTGRTDGNTIYF.